These T cell receptor beta chains were read from a single sample in a study of beta chain features in type 1 diabetes. Profiled with immunoSEQ multiplex PCR; TCRdb holds only in-frame clones, not every one. The sample has some 370,000 clones; 8.5% to 10% are singletons. Sequences were obtained from central memory CD4+ T cells from blood. The source is a man aged 25 to 40 with type 1 diabetes. The CDR3 runs from the conserved cysteine through the conserved F or W. D genes are given only for firm matches. The listing skips clone size in some rows; elsewhere it reads once, few, many or a size class.

>few|15|TRBJ1-1|TRBV7-2|.
CASSSRQTLNTEAFF
TGTGCCAGCAGTTCCCGACAGACCCTGAACACTGAAGCTTTCTTT
>.|14|TRBJ2-7|TRBV19|TRBD1
CASTPGQGNHEQYF
TGTGCCAGTACCCCGGGACAGGGTAACCACGAGCAGTACTTC
>.|15|TRBJ2-2|TRBV6-1|TRBD2
CASSGPGLAAGELFF
TGTGCCAGCAGTGGGCCCGGACTAGCGGCCGGGGAGCTGTTTTTT
>few|13|TRBJ2-7|TRBV6-1|TRBD2
CASRAGTSYEQYF
TGTGCCAGCAGGGCCGGGACTAGCTACGAGCAGTACTTC
>.|16|TRBJ2-6|TRBV19|TRBD1
CASSGTGNSGANVLTF
TGTGCCAGTAGTGGGACAGGGAACTCTGGGGCCAACGTCCTGACTTTC
>many|12|TRBJ2-7|TRBV28|.
CASRGVSYEQYF
TGTGCCAGCAGGGGAGTCTCCTACGAGCAGTACTTC
>few|13|TRBJ1-5|TRBV7-9|.
CASSQELNQPQHF
TGTGCCAGCAGCCAAGAGTTAAACCAGCCCCAGCATTTT
>few|15|TRBJ2-5|TRBV4-2|TRBD2
CASSQSTSVGETQYF
TGTGCCAGCAGCCAATCGACTAGCGTCGGCGAGACCCAGTACTTC
>.|18|TRBJ1-1|TRBV11-2|.
CASSLDYFGSGMNTEAFF
TGTGCCAGCAGCTTAGATTATTTTGGTTCAGGGATGAACACTGAAGCTTTCTTT
>few|14|TRBJ2-7|TRBV7-8|.
CASRGAGSSYEQYF
TGTGCCAGCAGAGGGGCAGGGAGCTCCTACGAGCAGTACTTC
>.|17|TRBJ2-3|TRBV7-2|TRBD2
CASSITGLAGGGDTQYF
TGTGCCAGCAGCATAACGGGCCTAGCGGGAGGCGGAGATACGCAGTATTTT
>few|13|TRBJ1-4|TRBV4-2|.
CASSNRDYEKLFF
TGTGCCAGCAGCAACCGGGACTACGAAAAACTGTTTTTT
>.|12|TRBJ2-3|TRBV7-2|.
CASSFSGHTQYF
TGTGCCAGCAGCTTTTCGGGTCATACGCAGTATTTT
>.|15|TRBJ1-1|TRBV2|TRBD1
CASRDKTGDYTEAFF
TGTGCCAGCAGAGACAAAACAGGGGACTACACTGAAGCTTTCTTT
>few|15|TRBJ2-2|TRBV19|.
CASGLAHTNTGELFF
TGTGCCAGTGGTTTAGCGCATACGAACACCGGGGAGCTGTTTTTT
>.|15|TRBJ2-7|TRBV18|TRBD1
CASSPRGTGTDEQYF
TGTGCCAGCTCACCAAGGGGGACAGGCACGGACGAGCAGTACTTC
>.|14|TRBJ2-7|TRBV5-1|TRBD1
CASSTGQGNYEQYF
TGCGCCAGCAGCACCGGACAGGGTAACTACGAGCAGTACTTC
>few|15|TRBJ2-2|TRBV7-7|TRBD2
CATKTSDANTGELFF
TGTGCCACAAAAACTAGCGACGCGAACACCGGGGAGCTGTTTTTT
>few|12|TRBJ1-2|TRBV2|.
CASNKATSGYTF
TGTGCCAGCAATAAGGCGACGAGTGGCTACACCTTC
>few|15|TRBJ2-3|TRBV4-2|TRBD2
CASSQGLAGRDTQYF
TGTGCCAGCAGCCAGGGGCTAGCGGGGAGAGATACGCAGTATTTT
>.|15|TRBJ2-2|TRBV28|TRBD2
CASSFGGRGPGELFF
TGTGCCAGCAGTTTCGGCGGGAGGGGACCCGGGGAGCTGTTTTTT
>.|15|TRBJ2-3|TRBV5-1|.
CASSLGDPGTDTQYF
TGCGCCAGCAGCTTGGGGGACCCCGGGACAGATACGCAGTATTTT